The 22 T cell receptor beta chains below all came from one sample that was sequenced in a study of tumor-infiltrating lymphocytes in primary liver carcinoma (dated by TCRdb to the late 2010s). Total RNA and DNA were co-extracted from about 20-30 mg of bulk tissue with the AllPrep DNA/RNA mini kit, without cell sorting. The listed sequencing device is Illumina HiSeq 2500. A constant-region primer and ProtoScript II reverse transcriptase were used to reverse-transcribe TCRbeta-specific cDNA from about 530 ng total RNA. TCRbeta libraries were built with three nested multiplex PCR rounds, a slightly modified ARM-PCR procedure. Multiplex TRBV1-TRBV30 forward primers and a Cbeta reverse primer were used in the first two PCR rounds, each of which was run for 9 to 11 cycles. TCRdb reworked the public reads: Q25 trimming with fastp, MiXCR clone assembly, productive beta chains retained. Each CDR3 protein appears once, grouped with its most common genes and DNA. Counted in this sample were about 96,000 distinct CDR3 sequences; approximately 72% of them appeared once. Around 25% of the sample rests with the top ten.

The sample was tumor-adjacent normal liver tissue. The source is a man aged 40-50 years with primary liver carcinoma and hepatitis B virus infection.

This clonotype was seen a single time. One junction end disagrees with the germline gene, perhaps due to a read error. The chain is built from TRBV11-2 and TRBJ2-7; tentative D call: TRBD1 (6 bases). The CDR3 has 15 amino acids. Germline V lookup: CDR1 SGHAT, CDR2 FQNNGV. This chain's CDR3 is CASSLVLGATGEQNF. In DNA form, the CDR3 reads TGTGCCAGCAGCTTAGTTCTGGGGGCGACTGGAGAGCAGAACTTC.

The chain employs TRBV28 and TRBJ1-2; D unclear. Germline V gives CDR1 MDHEN, CDR2 SYDVKM. Trimming cost V 8 bases and J 4 bases, with 8 bases left between them. The CDR3 spans 11 residues. The CDR3 protein is CASGKVYGYTF. CDR3 DNA sequence: TGTGCCAGCGGTAAGGTCTATGGCTACACCTTC.

The chain has TRBV11-2 and TRBJ2-3; TRBD2 matches 8 bases. This CDR3 comprises 17 residues. J was trimmed by 7 bases and V by 4 bases; bases with no gene match: 16. The germline V gene has CDR1 SGHAT and CDR2 FQNNGV. Here the CDR3 DNA reads TGTGCCAGCAGCTCAGGGCCGTGGCGGGAGGAGGCACATACGCAGTATTTT. Translating gives CASSSGPWREEAHTQYF. Together with reference TRBV11-2 and TRBJ2-3, the CDR3 gives the full variable domain: EAGVAQSPRYKIIEKRQSVAFWCNPISGHATLYWYQQILGQGPKLLIQFQNNGVVDDSQLPKDRFSAERLKGVDSTLKIQPAKLEDSAVYLCASSSGPWREEAHTQYFGPGTRLTVL.

Here the CDR3 DNA reads TGTGCCAGCAGTCTCCCCACAGACAGGGGGCGATATCTTAGGGAGCAGTTCTTC. Translated: CASSLPTDRGRYLREQFF. This sequence joins TRBV28 and TRBJ2-1; 10 bases align to TRBD1. V was clipped by 5 bases and J by 10 bases; unmatched bases: 20. The length of the CDR3 is 18 residues. The germline V gene has CDR1 MDHEN and CDR2 SYDVKM.

To note about this clonotype: As the CDR3 is not closed by the conserved phenylalanine or tryptophan, this likely results from a read error. The rearrangement joins TRBV6-2 or TRBV6-3 to TRBJ2-2; weak D call: TRBD2 (7 bases). The CDR3 has 15 amino acids. Germline V gene lookup returns CDR1 MNHEY and CDR2 SVGEGT. V shed 8 bases and J shed 7 bases, with 20 bases lying between them. The CDR3 protein is CASCSDRTRGGELFY. The CDR3 DNA sequence: TGTGCCAGCTGTTCCGACAGGACTAGAGGCGGGGAGCTGTTTTAT.

Worth noting for this clonotype: A much larger clone is a single base away; this may be a read error. The V call is TRBV12-3 or TRBV12-4, the J call TRBJ1-5; 8 bases fit TRBD1. The CDR3 is 14 residues long. The J segment lost 6 bases and the V segment lost 7 bases, leaving 8 bases of the junction unmatched. For the CDR3, the DNA is TGTGCCAGCATCCGACAGGGGTCGGCTCAGCCCCAGCATTTT. Encoded protein: CASIRQGSAQPQHF.

This clonotype was picked up many times. This chain uses TRBV30 with TRBJ2-7; D is possibly TRBD1 (5 bases). CDR3 length: 12 amino acids. Germline loops: CDR1 GTSNPN, CDR2 SVGIG (reference sequence). Trimming removed 6 bases at V and 5 bases at J, with 14 bases between. The CDR3 DNA reads TGTGCCTGTCAGGGTATGGTACACGAGCAGTACTTC. Its translation is CACQGMVHEQYF.

Worth noting for this clonotype: Without the conserved terminal phenylalanine or tryptophan, this CDR3 likely stems from a read error. The chain combines TRBV6-5 with TRBJ1-1; D gene ambiguous. Per germline, CDR1 MNHEY and CDR2 SVGAGI. Trimming cost V 10 bases and J 3 bases, with 15 bases left between them. This CDR3 is built from 13 residues. CDR3 nucleotide sequence: TGTGCCACCCAATGCGGGTACGACACTGAAGCTTTCGTT. It is translated as CATQCGYDTEAFV.

This chain links TRBV11-2 with TRBJ2-3; possible D gene TRBD2, 6 bases. Trimming removed 4 bases from V and 0 bases from J, with 17 bases in between. Germline assignment: CDR1 SGHAT and CDR2 FQNNGV. This CDR3 is 17 amino acids long. CDR3 coding DNA: TGTGCCAGCAGCTCTAGCGTTAGCGGTATTAGCACAGATACGCAGTATTTT. It is translated as CASSSSVSGISTDTQYF. The variable domain in full, completed from reference TRBV11-2 and TRBJ2-3, reads EAGVAQSPRYKIIEKRQSVAFWCNPISGHATLYWYQQILGQGPKLLIQFQNNGVVDDSQLPKDRFSAERLKGVDSTLKIQPAKLEDSAVYLCASSSSVSGISTDTQYFGPGTRLTVL.

About this clonotype: A read error may explain this, as a much larger clone is one base away. The gene calls are TRBV29-1 and TRBJ1-1; 9 bases line up with TRBD1. Trimming took 7 bases from V and 7 from J; bases not matched to a gene: 4. The CDR3 extends over 11 amino acids. Germline V gene sequence: CDR1 SQVTM, CDR2 ANQGSEA. In DNA form, the CDR3 reads TGCAGCGCCGGACAGGGGTGTGAAGCTTTCTTT. Its translation is CSAGQGCEAFF.

About this clonotype: This clone may be a read error of a much larger clone one base away. This CDR3 is missing its conserved last phenylalanine or tryptophan, likely due to a read error. The J gene is TRBJ2-3, the V gene TRBV10-3, with D hard to call. Germline loops: CDR1 ENHRY, CDR2 SYGVKD. The CDR3 sequence is 17 residues long. Trimming removed 3 bases from V and 0 bases from J, with 16 bases in between. The CDR3 is CAISDRTSSKSTDTQYL. For the CDR3, the DNA is TGTGCCATCAGTGATCGCACAAGTTCTAAGAGCACAGATACGCAGTATTTA.

With regard to this clonotype: One junction end disagrees with the germline gene, perhaps due to a read error. V usage is TRBV11-2 and J usage is TRBJ2-2; D may match TRBD1 or TRBD2 (6 bases each). Germline V gives CDR1 SGHAT, CDR2 FQNNGV. This CDR3 is built from 15 residues. In DNA, the CDR3 is TGTGCCAGCAACTACGGAGGGGGGAATGTCGGGGAGCTGTCTTTT. Amino acids: CASNYGGGNVGELSF.

Of note for this clonotype: Sequence at one end of the junction differs from germline and may be a read error. The V gene is TRBV11-1, the J gene TRBJ1-5, with 7 nucleotides matching TRBD1. Germline V gives CDR1 SGHAT, CDR2 FQDESV (reference sequence). CDR3 length equals 14 residues. The CDR3 loop reads CVSSWTGTNQPQHF. The CDR3 nucleotides are TGTGTCAGCAGCTGGACAGGTACGAATCAGCCCCAGCATTTT.

In its sample, this clonotype was seen once. The junction differs from germline at one of its ends, possibly a read error. The chain joins TRBV14 to TRBJ2-7; D is undetermined. Looked up from germline, CDR1 is SGHDN and CDR2 is FVKESK. The CDR3 is 12 residues long. CDR3 in amino acids: CTSSLDRYEQYF. In DNA form, the CDR3 reads TGTACCAGCAGCTTGGACCGTTACGAGCAGTACTTC. Full variable domain (rest looked up from reference TRBV14 and TRBJ2-7): EAGVTQFPSHSVIEKGQTVTLRCDPISGHDNLYWYRRVMGKEIKFLLHFVKESKQDESGMPNNRFLAERTGGTYSTLKVQPAELEDSGVYFCTSSLDRYEQYFGPGTRLTVT.

Turning to this clonotype: This may be a read error: a much more frequent sequence differs by one nucleotide. V is TRBV29-1 and J is TRBJ1-1; TRBD1 matches at 7 bases. With 4 bases clipped from V and 4 bases from J, the junction kept 6 bases outside the gene matches. The CDR3 has 13 amino acids. Germline V gives CDR1 SQVTM, CDR2 ANQGSEA. DNA of the CDR3: TGCAGCGTTGCCGGGACAGTCACCACTGAAGCTTTCTTT. The encoded protein is CSVAGTVTTEAFF.

Worth noting for this clonotype: The missing conserved phenylalanine or tryptophan at the end of this CDR3 makes a read error likely. The genes are TRBV18 and TRBJ1-1, with D perhaps matching TRBD1 (6 bases). CDR1 and CDR2 (germline): KGHSH, LQKENI. The CDR3 is 15 residues long. V was shortened by 6 bases and J by 1 base, with 15 bases between the two germline ends. The CDR3 DNA follows: TGTGCCAGCTCCCAAGGGGGACTTACGAACACTGAAGCTTTCTCT. Amino acids: CASSQGGLTNTEAFS.

With regard to this clonotype: The junction departs from germline at one end; a sequencing error may be responsible. The chain joins TRBV11-2 to TRBJ2-1; D perhaps matches TRBD1 (5 bases). Germline V gives CDR1 SGHAT, CDR2 FQNNGV. The CDR3 has 13 residues. For the CDR3, the DNA is TGTGTCAGCAACTGGGGCTCTGGAAATGAGCAGTTCTTC. As protein: CVSNWGSGNEQFF.

This clonotype was detected many times. Germline and junction disagree at one end, which may indicate a read error. The chain recombines TRBV6-2 or TRBV6-3 with TRBJ1-1, with D perhaps matching TRBD1 (6 bases). Germline V CDR1 and CDR2: MNHEY, SVGEGT. The CDR3 is 12 residues long. The CDR3 sequence: CASSYYGGADRF. As DNA, the CDR3 is TGTGCCAGCAGTTACTATGGGGGGGCCGATCGCTTT.

There are many counts of this clonotype. The chain combines TRBV4-1 with TRBJ2-1, with 10 nucleotides matching TRBD2. There are 19 residues in the CDR3. The V gene end was trimmed by 9 bases and the J gene end by 0 bases; junction bases not matched to a gene: 17. The V gene's germline CDR1 is MGHRA and CDR2 YSYEKL. In DNA, the CDR3 is TGCGCCAGTTCTCCGACCTCTAGCGGGAGTTTTAGCTCCTACAATGAGCAGTTCTTC. This encodes CASSPTSSGSFSSYNEQFF.

A note on this clonotype: The junction differs from germline at one of its ends, possibly a read error. The chain carries TRBV28 and TRBJ2-7; tentative D call: TRBD1 (5 bases). Germline V gene lookup returns CDR1 MDHEN and CDR2 SYDVKM. There are 14 residues in the CDR3. CDR3 in amino acids: CASSSRTRAYVQYF. CDR3 bases: TGTGCCAGCAGTTCACGGACACGAGCCTACGTGCAGTACTTC. Full variable domain (outside the CDR3, taken from reference TRBV28 and TRBJ2-7): DVKVTQSSRYLVKRTGEKVFLECVQDMDHENMFWYRQDPGLGLRLIYFSYDVKMKEKGDIPEGYSVSREKKERFSLILESASTNQTSMYLCASSSRTRAYVQYFGPGTRLTVT.

Turning to this clonotype: Compared with germline, one end of the junction differs, possibly owing to a read error. This chain joins TRBV12-3 or TRBV12-4 and TRBJ2-2, with a tentative D call TRBD2 (6 bases). The CDR3 contains 15 residues. CDR3 sequence: CASSLGDWVSGEMFF. Written as DNA, the CDR3 is TGTGCCAGCAGCTTAGGGGACTGGGTGTCCGGGGAGATGTTTTTT.

About this clonotype itself: Sequence at one end of the junction differs from germline and may be a read error. The V and J genes are TRBV11-2 and TRBJ2-5, with D uncertain. CDR1 is SGHAT, CDR2 FQNNGV, per germline. The CDR3 runs 16 residues. In nucleotides, the CDR3 is TGTGTCAGCAGATCCCGAGACTCGGCCCATCAAGAGACCCAGTACTTT. Its translation is CVSRSRDSAHQETQYF.